The 27 T cell receptor beta chains below were found in one sample sequenced in a study of vaccination effects on CD4 cells after COVID-19. Clones were read by immunoSEQ multiplex PCR, and TCRdb kept only the in-frame ones, dropping some. The sample holds fewer than 40,000 clones, 55% to 80% seen once. Which antigens these TCRs recognize remains unknown. The culture ran for 10 to 11 days, and then CD4+ T cells were isolated. The input for sequencing was CD4+ T cells from PBMCs cultured without peptide, taken before COVID-19 vaccination. These receptors came from a human donor who received a COVID-19 vaccine.

The V call is TRBV5-1, the J call TRBJ2-5; D remains unclear. Trimming took off 4 bases at V and 8 bases at J, with 15 bases between the two ends. Germline loops: CDR1 SGHRS, CDR2 YFSETQ. The length of the CDR3 is 13 residues. CDR3 region: CASSTPSVDTQYF. CDR3 DNA: TGCGCCAGCAGCACCCCGTCCGTGGATACCCAGTACTTC.

V and J are TRBV18 and TRBJ1-3; tentatively, D is TRBD1 (5 bases). The CDR3 spans 16 residues. Looked up from germline, CDR1 is KGHSH and CDR2 is LQKENI. With 3 bases removed from V and 2 bases from J, the gap between germline ends came to 14 bases. The CDR3, as DNA: TGTGCCAGCTCACCCACCGCGGGGCAACCTGGAAACACCATATATTTT. It encodes CASSPTAGQPGNTIYF. Full variable domain (outside the CDR3, taken from reference TRBV18 and TRBJ1-3): NAGVMQNPRHLVRRRGQEARLRCSPMKGHSHVYWYRQLPEEGLKFMVYLQKENIIDESGMPKERFSAEFPKEGPSILRIQQVVRGDSAAYFCASSPTAGQPGNTIYFGEGSWLTVV.

This clone has a handful of counts. The rearrangement uses TRBV25-1 and TRBJ1-5; D possibly corresponds to TRBD1 (6 bases). The CDR3 runs to 14 residues. V was pared by 6 bases and J by 3 bases, with 12 bases between. CDR1 is MGHDK, CDR2 SYGVNS, per germline. The CDR3 sequence: CASRETGANQPQHF. DNA for the CDR3: TGTGCCAGCAGGGAGACAGGCGCCAATCAGCCCCAGCATTTT.

The V and J genes are TRBV7-2 and TRBJ2-6; the D gene could be TRBD1 or TRBD2 (6 bases each). Germline values: CDR1 SGHTA, CDR2 FQGNSA. V dropped 2 bases and J dropped 10 bases, with 15 bases sitting between them. The CDR3 loop spans 15 amino acids. The CDR3 DNA reads as TGTGCCAGCAGCTTAAGGGGGGTGACGGGGAACGTCCTGACTTTC. It is translated as CASSLRGVTGNVLTF.

The rearrangement joins TRBV5-1 to TRBJ2-5; the D call may be TRBD1 or TRBD2 (5 bases each). The CDR3 extends over 15 amino acids. Germline V gene data show CDR1 as SGHRS and CDR2 as YFSETQ. V lost 0 bases and J 4 bases, leaving 13 bases between the germline ends. The CDR3 reads CASSLGTGGPETQYF. Here the CDR3 DNA reads TGCGCCAGCAGCTTGGGGACTGGGGGTCCAGAGACCCAGTACTTC.

The CDR3 reads CASIQGSSGANVLTF. In nucleotides, the CDR3 is TGTGCCAGCATTCAGGGGAGCTCTGGGGCCAACGTCCTGACTTTC. The chain has TRBV6-5 and TRBJ2-6; D is possibly TRBD1 (6 bases). V shed 7 bases and J shed 0 bases, with 10 bases lying between them. Germline V gene data show CDR1 as MNHEY and CDR2 as SVGAGI. The CDR3 totals 15 residues.

V gene TRBV3-1 (or the pseudogene TRBV3-2) combines with J gene TRBJ1-2, with 7 bases matching TRBD1. The CDR3 has 15 amino acids. CDR1 and CDR2 from the germline V gene are LGHDT and YNNKEL (reference sequence). The J segment lost 5 bases and the V segment lost 5 bases, leaving 11 bases of the junction unmatched. The CDR3 DNA reads TGTGCCAGCAGCTCCATTTCAGGGGGGCTTTATGGCTACACCTTC. This sequence encodes CASSSISGGLYGYTF.

The chain recombines TRBV2 with TRBJ2-1, with D uncertain. V lost 6 bases and J 7 bases, leaving 13 bases between the germline ends. The length of the CDR3 is 13 residues. Germline CDR1 is SNHLY and CDR2 is FYNNEI. CDR3 region: CASSFEDGNEQFF. As DNA, the CDR3 is TGTGCCAGCAGCTTCGAAGACGGTAATGAGCAGTTCTTC.

The rearrangement links TRBV7-8 to TRBJ1-5; the match to TRBD1 covers 9 bases. The length of the CDR3 is 15 residues. Germline trimming cut 5 bases from V and 2 bases from J; bases unmatched to any gene: 4. CDR1 SGHVS and CDR2 FQNEAQ come from the germline V gene. Here the CDR3 reads CASSPDRGGNQPQHF. In DNA form, the CDR3 reads TGTGCCAGCAGCCCGGACAGGGGAGGCAATCAGCCCCAGCATTTT.

This clone was found a few times. J is TRBJ1-2 and V is TRBV5-1; the match to TRBD1 covers 10 bases. After removal of 4 bases from V and 6 bases from J, the junction contained 9 bases not matched to a gene. This CDR3 is built from 15 residues. Germline V gene data show CDR1 as SGHRS and CDR2 as YFSETQ. The CDR3 bases are TGCGCCAGCAGCCCCCGGGACAGGGGCTATGATGGCTACACCTTC. It translates to CASSPRDRGYDGYTF.

The chain joins TRBV19 to TRBJ2-1; unclear D gene. With 3 bases removed from V and 4 bases from J, the gap between germline ends came to 7 bases. CDR3 size: 13 residues. The germline CDR1 and CDR2 sequences are LNHDA and SQIVND (reference sequence). CDR3 loop: CASSITQYNEQFF. The CDR3 coding sequence is TGTGCCAGTAGTATTACCCAATACAATGAGCAGTTCTTC.

CDR3 protein: CASSPGGLLLGDYGYTF. The CDR3 DNA reads as TGCGCCAGCAGCCCGGGCGGTCTACTCCTCGGGGACTATGGCTACACCTTC. The chain links TRBV4-1 to TRBJ1-2; D gene ambiguous. Trimming removed 4 bases from V and 3 bases from J, with 21 bases in between. The CDR3 totals 17 residues. Germline V gene data show CDR1 as MGHRA and CDR2 as YSYEKL.

V is TRBV11-2 and J is TRBJ1-2; D uncertain. The CDR3 contains 13 residues. Germline V gives CDR1 SGHAT, CDR2 FQNNGV. The V gene lost 0 bases and the J gene lost 3 bases, with 5 bases spanning the gap. The CDR3 coding sequence is TGTGCCAGCAGCTTAGACGTCTACTATGGCTACACCTTC. Its protein is CASSLDVYYGYTF. The full variable domain, in which reference TRBV11-2 and TRBJ1-2 provide the parts outside the CDR3, is EAGVAQSPRYKIIEKRQSVAFWCNPISGHATLYWYQQILGQGPKLLIQFQNNGVVDDSQLPKDRFSAERLKGVDSTLKIQPAKLEDSAVYLCASSLDVYYGYTFGSGTRLTVV.

This clone was observed a handful of times. CDR3 region: CAISSDRFYGYTF. DNA for the CDR3: TGTGCCATCAGTTCCGACAGGTTCTATGGCTACACCTTC. This chain joins TRBV10-3 and TRBJ1-2, with D possibly TRBD1 on 6 matching bases. The CDR3 consists of 13 residues. The V gene's germline CDR1 is ENHRY and CDR2 SYGVKD. Trimming removed 5 bases from V and 4 bases from J, with 11 bases in between.

The V and J genes are TRBV4-1 and TRBJ1-4; D is unresolved. From germline, CDR1 is MGHRA and CDR2 YSYEKL. Trimming pared 0 bases from V and 5 bases from J, leaving 16 bases between. The CDR3 totals 17 residues. The CDR3 DNA is TGCGCCAGCAGCCAAGATCACTCGGGTATTGGGAATGAAAAACTGTTTTTT. Its protein product is CASSQDHSGIGNEKLFF.

The V and J genes are TRBV7-2 and TRBJ1-4; D is undetermined. Germline CDR1 and CDR2: SGHTA and FQGNSA. The length of the CDR3 is 14 residues. Trimming removed 3 bases at V and 5 bases at J, with 10 bases between. The CDR3 spells CASSFSRSNEKLFF. The CDR3 bases are TGTGCCAGCAGCTTTTCACGGTCAAATGAAAAACTGTTTTTT.

This clone has a handful of counts. The chain recombines TRBV29-1 with TRBJ1-2; perhaps TRBD1 as D (6 bases). The length of the CDR3 is 12 residues. Germline V gene sequence: CDR1 SQVTM, CDR2 ANQGSEA. The ends were cut back, 6 bases at V and 7 bases at J, with 15 bases in the middle. The CDR3 region has the DNA TGCAGCGTAGATACAGGGTTGCCTGGCTACACCTTC. Its protein is CSVDTGLPGYTF.

CDR3 sequence reads: CASSSVRMAVGYEQYF. The CDR3 DNA sequence: TGTGCCAGCAGTTCGGTTCGGATGGCGGTCGGCTACGAGCAGTACTTC. V and J are TRBV28 and TRBJ2-7; D is ambiguous. CDR3 length equals 16 residues. The V end was cut by 4 bases, the J end by 3 bases, with 19 bases between. CDR1 is MDHEN, CDR2 SYDVKM, per germline.

The V call is TRBV12-2, the J call TRBJ2-1; the table assigns TRBD2, which was not confirmed against the DNA. TRBV12-2 counts as a pseudogene. The CDR3 has 17 amino acids. CDR3 amino acids: CASRSGTSLLLYDEQFF. In DNA, the CDR3 is TGTGCAAGTCGCTCTGGGACTAGCCTTCTCCTTTATGATGAGCAGTTCTTC.

The chain couples TRBV12-3 or TRBV12-4 to TRBJ2-7, with D possibly TRBD1 on 7 matching bases. The ends were cut back, 5 bases at V and 6 bases at J, with 14 bases in the middle. CDR3 length equals 13 residues. The CDR3 region has the DNA TGTGCCAGCAGTACGAACAGGGGAGGCGAGCAGTACTTC. Encoded protein: CASSTNRGGEQYF.

The rearrangement joins TRBV11-3 to TRBJ2-2; no definite D call. V was pared by 0 bases and J by 6 bases, with 8 bases between. Germline V lookup: CDR1 SGHNT, CDR2 YENEEA. This CDR3 has 14 amino acids. The CDR3 DNA reads TGTGCCAGCAGCTTAGATCCCTATGCCGGGGAGCTGTTTTTT. Translating it yields CASSLDPYAGELFF.

There are a few counts of this clone. V and J are TRBV11-2 and TRBJ1-1, with D possibly matching TRBD1 (6 bases). V shed 4 bases and J shed 4 bases, with 13 bases lying between them. This CDR3 has 14 amino acids. Germline CDR1 and CDR2: SGHAT and FQNNGV. The CDR3 nucleotides are TGTGCCAGCAGCTATTCACAGGGTAGCACTGAAGCTTTCTTT. This encodes CASSYSQGSTEAFF.

The chain is built from TRBV2 and TRBJ2-5; possible D gene TRBD1, 6 bases. Germline V gene lookup returns CDR1 SNHLY and CDR2 FYNNEI. The V gene lost 2 bases and the J gene lost 0 bases, with 13 bases spanning the gap. The CDR3 has 16 residues. The CDR3 here is CASSECETGDQETQYF. The CDR3 DNA reads TGTGCCAGCAGTGAATGTGAGACAGGAGACCAAGAGACCCAGTACTTC. Using reference TRBV2 and TRBJ2-5 for the parts outside the CDR3, the full variable domain is EPEVTQTPSHQVTQMGQEVILRCVPISNHLYFYWYRQILGQKVEFLVSFYNNEISEKSEIFDDQFSVERPDGSNFTLKIRSTKLEDSAMYFCASSECETGDQETQYFGPGTRLLVL.

V is TRBV9 and J is TRBJ2-3; TRBD2 might be the D (5 bases). Germline CDR1 and CDR2: SGDLS and YYNGEE. V lost 1 base and J lost 2, with 14 bases in between. CDR3 length: 16 amino acids. CDR3 region: CASSVLVGVNTDTQYF. Written as DNA, the CDR3 is TGTGCCAGCAGCGTACTTGTCGGGGTTAACACAGATACGCAGTATTTT.

The chain joins TRBV3-1 (or the pseudogene TRBV3-2) to TRBJ1-1; D unclear. Per germline, CDR1 LGHDT and CDR2 YNNKEL (reference sequence). Trimming removed 5 bases at V and 9 bases at J, with 10 bases between. The CDR3 is 11 amino acids. CDR3 in DNA: TGTGCCAGCAGCAGTGGGTGGAAAGCTTTCTTT. Its translation: CASSSGWKAFF.

A few counts support this clone. This rearrangement joins TRBV7-9 to TRBJ2-5; 8 bases match TRBD1. Germline loops: CDR1 SEHNR, CDR2 FQNEAQ (reference sequence). After removal of 2 bases from V and 5 bases from J, the junction contained 4 bases not matched to a gene. The CDR3 extends over 14 amino acids. The CDR3 region is CASSLSGGAETQYF. In DNA, the CDR3 is TGTGCCAGCAGCTTATCAGGGGGCGCGGAGACCCAGTACTTC.

This chain uses TRBV12-3 or TRBV12-4 with TRBJ1-5; no clear D. The CDR3 extends over 12 amino acids. V lost 3 bases and J 6 bases, leaving 6 bases between the germline ends. In nucleotides, the CDR3 is TGTGCCAGCAGTTTTATTTCTCAGCCCCAGCATTTT. Its translation is CASSFISQPQHF.